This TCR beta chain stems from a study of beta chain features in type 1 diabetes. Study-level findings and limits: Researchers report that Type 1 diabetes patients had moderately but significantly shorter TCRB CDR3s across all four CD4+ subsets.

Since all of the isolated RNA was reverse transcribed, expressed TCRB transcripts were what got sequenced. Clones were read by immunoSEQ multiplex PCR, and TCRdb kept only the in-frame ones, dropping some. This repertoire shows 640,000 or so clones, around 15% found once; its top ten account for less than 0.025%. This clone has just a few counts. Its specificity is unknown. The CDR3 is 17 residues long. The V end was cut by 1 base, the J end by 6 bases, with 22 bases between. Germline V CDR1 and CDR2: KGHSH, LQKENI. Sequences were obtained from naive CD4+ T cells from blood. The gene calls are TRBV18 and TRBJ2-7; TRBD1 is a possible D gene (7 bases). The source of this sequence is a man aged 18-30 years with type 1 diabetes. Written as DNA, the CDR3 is TGTGCCAGCTCACCACAAAGTTCAGGGGGGTTGACCGGCGAGCAGTACTTC. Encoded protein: CASSPQSSGGLTGEQYF.